Detailed here is one T cell receptor beta chain. This clonotype occurred many times. The antigen this receptor binds is unknown. Nothing much larger sits one base from this clone, and base qualities are not available. The data were obtained in a study of T-cell reconstitution after alpha-beta-depleted transplantation in children (dated by TCRdb to about 2016). Regarding the study in general: Using TCR repertoire profiling, the study quantitatively followed how T-cell immune reconstitution unfolded in children after TCRalphabeta/CD19-depleted allogeneic hematopoietic cell transplantation. Results the study describes overall, beyond this receptor: In some patients, high TCRbeta diversity at day 60 was attributed to recipient T cells and intrathymic progenitors that had survived conditioning. The frequencies of hyperexpanded clones fell over the following months, and after one year, T-cell counts and TCRbeta diversity were mostly attributed to newly produced T cells. The apparently early alphabetaT-cell count recovery about two months after transplant was reportedly dependent on only several hundred rapidly expanded clones derived from non-depleted graft cells.

The CDR3 numbers 12 residues from cysteine through phenylalanine. Only the CDR3 DNA stays, 36 bases, in frame from base 1. The germline V gene (reference sequence) yields LNHDA for CDR1 and SQIVND for CDR2. V is clipped by 3 bases and J by 2 bases, and the sequence between their germline boundaries is 1 base long. The library came from PCR. The sequencing machine was an Illumina HiSeq 2500. To normalize quantification of the TCRbeta repertoire, the TCR libraries were built with molecular barcoding that relied on unique molecular identifiers. TCRdb's own reprocessing of the public reads used fastp at Q25 and MiXCR and kept productive beta chains. Each CDR3 protein gets just one entry, which takes the most common genes and DNA from the rows behind it. Recorded for this sample are approximately 240,000 distinct CDR3 sequences; approximately 10% of them occurred a single time. The leading ten clones occupy roughly 27% of the sample.

In the paper's terms, the treatment or condition label means: allogeneic hematopoietic cell transplantation with graft depleted of TCRalphabeta T cells and CD19 B cells. The children who served as transplant recipients had been given grafts of TCRalphabeta/CD19-depleted allogeneic hematopoietic cells. The V and J genes are TRBV19 and TRBJ2-2; no D segment can be confidently identified. The TCR sequence derives from a child less than two years old with acute myeloid leukemia, due to receive a stem cell transplant. This sample comprised PBMCs, obtained before TCRalphabeta/CD19-depleted stem cell transplant. The CDR3 has the sequence CASSINTGELFF. The nucleotide sequence is TGTGCCAGTAGTATTAACACCGGGGAGCTGTTTTTT.